Listed below are T cell receptor beta chains from one sample, sequenced in a study of blood T cell repertoires in COVID-19. Using immunoSEQ multiplex PCR, the repertoire was profiled, and TCRdb retains in-frame clones only, with some absent. The table has tens of thousands of clones, 65% to 80% seen once. The source material was peripheral blood. The receptors were gathered from a man aged 55 to 70 with active or convalescent COVID-19. Each CDR3 is given without its conserved first and last residue. Expanded clones are given a class, and other clones once, few, many or no size at all.

v_call	j_call	clone_size	cdr3_aa
TRBV18	TRBJ1-1	.	ASSPQMRTSSNTEAF
TRBV7-9	TRBJ1-6	.	ASSPPSEGTSSPLH
TRBV7-2	TRBJ2-3	.	ASSLGNSGGAQY
TRBV6-4	TRBJ1-5	.	ASSDSPGNSPQH
TRBV10-3	TRBJ1-1	.	AIKGRGNTEAF
TRBV28	TRBJ1-4	.	ASSFVTGLGEKLF
TRBV6-6	TRBJ1-4	.	ASRSGGLQKLF
TRBV24-1	TRBJ1-5	.	ATSDHREPQPQH
TRBV6-5	TRBJ1-2	.	ASSPHRGDGYT
TRBV7-9	TRBJ2-5	once	ASSLGQGEETQY
TRBV28	TRBJ2-2	.	ASRLAGTGELF
TRBV18	TRBJ2-3	.	ASSPPSGTDTQY
TRBV5-4	TRBJ2-5	once	ASSAYSQGDETQY
TRBV5-1	TRBJ1-1	.	ASSLQVLGTEAF
TRBV5-4	TRBJ2-1	.	ASSLVASGGNNEQF
TRBV6-5	TRBJ2-3	.	ASSYMSTDTQY
TRBV4-1	TRBJ2-3	.	ASSPGSRIRGDTQY
TRBV5-1	TRBJ2-3	once	ASSLAERASTDTQY
TRBV7-9	TRBJ2-2	.	ASSLGENTGELF
TRBV9	TRBJ2-3	once	ASSVGGRVARDTQY
TRBV6-6	TRBJ1-2	.	ASSYSRESPGYT
TRBV9	TRBJ1-1	.	ASSESRGLNTEAF
TRBV5-4	TRBJ2-3	.	ASSLGLRGSTDTQY
TRBV5-6	TRBJ1-5	few	ASSSRTGWNYNQPQH
TRBV6-5	TRBJ1-3	.	ASRGGVDTIY
TRBV10-3	TRBJ2-2	.	AISESPGLATGELF
TRBV25-1	TRBJ1-1	many	ASSEMGATEAF
TRBV19	TRBJ1-1	few	ASSQGDGGVAF
TRBV7-3	TRBJ1-2	.	ASSPGTVKNYGYT
TRBV18	TRBJ1-5	.	ASSQLGSNQPQH
TRBV11-2	TRBJ1-1	.	ASSLDLITEAF
TRBV2	TRBJ1-2	.	ASSDAIYGYT
TRBV5-1	TRBJ2-3	few	ASSLGGLTSTDTQY
TRBV2	TRBJ2-3	.	ASSISGTDTQY
TRBV4-2	TRBJ1-1	.	ASSQVEGFVTEAF
TRBV5-6	TRBJ2-7	.	ASSPQFTDEQY
TRBV5-1	TRBJ2-5	once	ASSPRGGETQY